This is a list of T cell receptor beta chains from one sample in a study of T cells in localized non-small cell lung cancer. TCRdb keeps only in-frame clones here, not all; method: immunoSEQ multiplex PCR. The table lists under 3,000 clones, around 40% of them singletons, with about 4% in the top ten. This specimen was lymph node tissue, taken before any cancer treatment. These receptors came from an older male donor with stage II squamous cell lung carcinoma. Both conserved end residues are part of each CDR3. A D gene is named only where the DNA matches it firmly. Only some rows state a clone size, as once, few, many or a class for expanded clones.

CDR3aa	CDR3nt	abundance	v_gene	d_gene	j_gene
CASWGPGELFF	TGTGCCAGTTGGGGTCCCGGGGAGCTGTTTTTT	.	TRBV19	.	TRBJ2-2
CASSLASRTAQETQYF	TGTGCCAGCAGCTTGGCGTCCCGGACAGCCCAAGAGACCCAGTACTTC	.	TRBV11-3	.	TRBJ2-5
CASSPSPGTVEKLFF	TGTGCCAGCAGCCCCTCGCCGGGAACGGTTGAAAAACTGTTTTTT	few	TRBV11-3	.	TRBJ1-4
CASSILGTASGYGYTF	TGTGCCAGTAGTATCTTAGGGACAGCCTCGGGCTATGGCTACACCTTC	.	TRBV19	TRBD1	TRBJ1-2
CASSIWGLNTEAFF	TGTGCCAGTAGTATTTGGGGGCTGAACACTGAAGCTTTCTTT	.	TRBV19	.	TRBJ1-1
CASSPGLAGNEQFF	TGTGCCAGCAGTCCCGGACTAGCGGGGAATGAGCAGTTCTTC	large	TRBV9	TRBD2	TRBJ2-1
CASSDEPGRSGNTIYF	TGTGCCAGCAGTGATGAGCCGGGCCGCTCTGGAAACACCATATATTTT	.	TRBV6-8	.	TRBJ1-3
CASSALQGLDKTQYF	TGTGCCAGCAGCGCACTTCAGGGGTTAGACAAGACCCAGTACTTC	.	TRBV9	.	TRBJ2-5
CASSGTSGRWETQYF	TGTGCCAGCAGTGGAACTAGCGGCAGGTGGGAGACCCAGTACTTC	.	TRBV9	TRBD2	TRBJ2-5
CASSLLTGANTEAFF	TGTGCCAGCAGTTTATTGACAGGGGCGAACACTGAAGCTTTCTTT	few	TRBV27	TRBD1	TRBJ1-1
CASSLRVLNEKLFF	TGTGCCAGCAGTCTAAGGGTCCTAAATGAAAAACTGTTTTTT	few	TRBV9	.	TRBJ1-4
CSVDEGARNTEAFF	TGCAGCGTTGACGAGGGGGCTAGGAACACTGAAGCTTTCTTT	once	TRBV29-1	TRBD1	TRBJ1-1
CASGGSYEQYF	TGTGCCAGCGGGGGATCCTACGAGCAGTACTTC	.	TRBV6-7	.	TRBJ2-7
CATSNPGTSGEQYF	TGTGCCACCAGCAATCCCGGGACCTCGGGCGAGCAGTACTTC	.	TRBV15	.	TRBJ2-7
CASSVGASGYNEQFF	TGTGCCAGCAGCGTCGGGGCTAGCGGTTACAATGAGCAGTTCTTC	medium-sized	TRBV11-3	TRBD2	TRBJ2-1